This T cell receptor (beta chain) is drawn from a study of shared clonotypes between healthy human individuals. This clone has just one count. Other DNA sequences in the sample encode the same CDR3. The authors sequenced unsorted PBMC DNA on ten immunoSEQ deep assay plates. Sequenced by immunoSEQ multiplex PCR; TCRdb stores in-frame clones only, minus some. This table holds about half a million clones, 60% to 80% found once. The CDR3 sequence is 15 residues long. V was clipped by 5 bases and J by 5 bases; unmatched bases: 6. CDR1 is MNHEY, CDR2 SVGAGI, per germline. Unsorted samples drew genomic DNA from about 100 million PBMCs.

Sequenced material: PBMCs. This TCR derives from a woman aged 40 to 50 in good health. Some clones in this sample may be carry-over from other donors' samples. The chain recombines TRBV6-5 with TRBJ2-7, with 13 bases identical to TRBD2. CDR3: CASSPGLAGVHEQYF. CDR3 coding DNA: TGTGCCAGCAGTCCTGGACTAGCGGGAGTTCACGAGCAGTACTTC.